The rows below give T cell receptor beta chains drawn from one sample of a study of molecular identifiers for immune sequencing clone quantification. Via MiXCR, TCRdb re-called the PCR reads, giving one row per CDR3 protein. The profile shows about 36,000 distinct CDR3 sequences, approximately 19% of them singletons. Input material: naive CD8+ T cells from blood, with Jurkat cell RNA spiked in. The receptors were sampled from a human donor in good health. Some libraries in this study had Jurkat cell RNA spiked in. Each CDR3 is given without its conserved first and last residue.

J,V,CDR3
TRBJ2-1,TRBV7-2,ASSLLAELNYNEQS
TRBJ1-4,TRBV4-3,ASSQGSPANEKLF
TRBJ1-1,TRBV30,AWRGWGQERVNTEAF
TRBJ1-1,TRBV2,ASSAGKGAHTEAF
TRBJ2-5,TRBV11-2,ASSLAKYQETQY
TRBJ1-4,TRBV27,ASSFLGSPNEKLF
TRBJ1-2,TRBV4-3,ASSQERQVASYGYT
TRBJ1-2,TRBV29-1,SAADIYGYT
TRBJ2-5,TRBV13,ASSLGTTQETQY
TRBJ2-3,TRBV28,ASSLYAGGSTDTQY
TRBJ1-1,TRBV5-4,ASSSGQGGNEAF
TRBJ2-5,TRBV25-1,ASSEFSDPETQY
TRBJ2-3,TRBV30,AWMSPRRVPPDTQY
TRBJ2-7,TRBV28,ASSNRDRSSYEQY
TRBJ2-5,TRBV21-1,ARGVRDRVFSETQY
TRBJ2-1,TRBV20-1,SARPRTSVYDEQF
TRBJ2-5,TRBV12-3/TRBV12-4,ASSLVGSETQY
TRBJ2-3,TRBV7-9,ASSFPGQGWPDTQY
TRBJ2-7,TRBV28,ACSLTGHSYEQY
TRBJ1-2,TRBV20-1,SAPGQPGYT
TRBJ1-5,TRBV6-4,ASSEWGWQPQH
TRBJ2-2,TRBV23-1,ASIHTRTGVVCTGELF
TRBJ2-7,TRBV5-1,ASSLLLPGLAGDDEQY
TRBJ2-7,TRBV19,ASSMGLAGTYEQY
TRBJ2-5,TRBV4-1,ASSQGGGRETQY
TRBJ2-3,TRBV5-5,ASSREFLTDTQY
TRBJ2-7,TRBV27,ASSLGRGLEQY
TRBJ1-5,TRBV21-1,ASYLGGGGNQPQH
TRBJ2-3,TRBV28,ASSLGGSGGTTDTQY
TRBJ2-4,TRBV7-2,ASSTEDIQY
TRBJ2-1,TRBV4-3,ASSQDRQTYNEQF
TRBJ2-7,TRBV19,ASSSERGSYEQY
TRBJ2-4,TRBV27,ASSLRGPRIQY
TRBJ2-3,TRBV24-1,ATSDSRQWGTRDLGRDTQY
TRBJ2-3,TRBV12-3/TRBV12-4,ASSSTSGGSDTQY
TRBJ1-1,TRBV30,AWSVQFPEAF
TRBJ2-7,TRBV2,ASSGPYEQY